The clone carrying this T cell receptor (beta chain) came up a few times. This entry belongs to a study of cytomegalovirus exposure and HLA in healthy donors. This PCR relied on a set of 60 Vbeta primers and 13 Jbeta primers. The assay was immunoSEQ multiplex PCR, and TCRdb's table has in-frame clones only and misses some. This sample has 130,000 to 150,000 clones, with around 78% found just once. CDR1 and CDR2 (germline): PRHDT, FYEKMQ (reference sequence). V dropped 5 bases and J dropped 8 bases, with 10 bases sitting between them. The CDR3 loop spans 12 amino acids. This sequence originates from a man aged 40-49 years in good health and CMV-seropositive. The chain recombines TRBV13 with TRBJ2-1; maybe TRBD1 (5 bases). The specimen sequenced was PBMCs. The CDR3 bases are TGTGCCAGCAGCCAGGGCCCCTATGAGCAGTTCTTC. Translation: CASSQGPYEQFF. The full variable domain, with the rest looked up from reference TRBV13 and TRBJ2-1, is AAGVIQSPRHLIKEKRETATLKCYPIPRHDTVYWYQQGPGQDPQFLISFYEKMQSDKGSIPDRFSAQQFSDYHSELNMSSLELGDSALYFCASSQGPYEQFFGPGTRLTVL.